Below, 30 T cell receptor beta chains from the same sample are listed, as sequenced in a study of T cell changes during pregnancy in multiple sclerosis. The table came from immunoSEQ multiplex PCR; TCRdb's copy has only in-frame clones and leaves some out. The data contain some 64,000 clones, around 90% of them seen just once; the ten biggest clones take up roughly 1.5%. The sequenced sample was peripheral blood, obtained after pregnancy. These receptors were collected from a female donor with multiple sclerosis, enrolled in a pregnancy study.

The rearrangement joins TRBV18 to TRBJ2-1; tentative D call: TRBD1 (6 bases). This CDR3 is built from 13 residues. Trimming removed 2 bases at V and 8 bases at J, with 10 bases between. Looked up from germline, CDR1 is KGHSH and CDR2 is LQKENI. Here the CDR3 DNA reads TGTGCCAGCTCACCAAACAGGGCATATGAGCAGTTCTTC. As protein: CASSPNRAYEQFF.

J is TRBJ1-5 and V is TRBV2; 7 bases map to TRBD1. The CDR3 is 14 amino acids. Germline CDR1 and CDR2: SNHLY and FYNNEI. V trimming: 7 bases; J trimming: 3 bases; junction bases outside the gene matches: 6. The CDR3 spells CASTQGQDNQPQHF. In nucleotides, the CDR3 is TGTGCCAGCACCCAAGGACAGGACAATCAGCCCCAGCATTTT. The full variable domain, with the rest looked up from reference TRBV2 and TRBJ1-5, is EPEVTQTPSHQVTQMGQEVILRCVPISNHLYFYWYRQILGQKVEFLVSFYNNEISEKSEIFDDQFSVERPDGSNFTLKIRSTKLEDSAMYFCASTQGQDNQPQHFGDGTRLSIL.

This chain connects TRBV27 to TRBJ1-5; the D gene is possibly TRBD1 (5 bases). The V and J ends lost 3 bases and 7 bases respectively, with 13 bases between them. Germline values: CDR1 MNHEY, CDR2 SMNVEV (reference sequence). This CDR3 is built from 14 residues. CDR3 coding DNA: TGTGCCAGCAGTTTGGGAGGGGCGATCCAGCCCCAGCATTTT. Translated: CASSLGGAIQPQHF.

The V call is TRBV7-8, the J call TRBJ2-3; D perhaps matches TRBD2 (5 bases). The germline V gene has CDR1 SGHVS and CDR2 FQNEAQ. V lost 3 bases and J lost 4, with 17 bases in between. CDR3 size: 16 residues. This chain's CDR3 is CASSLGTRFWPDTQYF. The CDR3 DNA follows: TGTGCCAGCAGCTTGGGAACTAGGTTCTGGCCAGATACGCAGTATTTT.

This chain connects TRBV7-2 to TRBJ2-7, with 8 bases matching TRBD1. CDR1 is SGHTA and CDR2 is FQGNSA in the germline V gene. The CDR3 sequence is 15 residues long. Losses at the gene ends were 1 base for V and 4 bases for J; bases not matched to a gene: 6. The CDR3 nucleotides are TGTGCCAGCAGCTTAGAGGCAGGGGGCGCGTACGAGCAGTACTTC. This translates into CASSLEAGGAYEQYF.

The genes are TRBV21-1 and TRBJ1-5; TRBD1, the table's D call, lacks a check against the DNA. TRBV21-1 represents a pseudogene. The CDR3 loop spans 14 amino acids. CDR3 nucleotide sequence: TGTGCCAGCAGGGGCCCAGGGGGAATTCAGCCCCAGCATTTT. It yields the protein CASRGPGGIQPQHF.

This clone was seen just once. This chain uses TRBV6-5 with TRBJ2-7; D is possibly TRBD2 (5 bases). V was pared by 0 bases and J by 1 base, with 7 bases between. Germline loops: CDR1 MNHEY, CDR2 SVGAGI. The CDR3 contains 14 residues. Written as DNA, the CDR3 is TGTGCCAGCAGTTACTCGGCGGGTTCCTACGAGCAGTACTTC. This translates into CASSYSAGSYEQYF.

For the CDR3, the DNA is TGTGCCAGCAGCTCCACTAGCGGGAGAGGGGAGACCCAGTACTTC. This sequence encodes CASSSTSGRGETQYF. The V call is TRBV9, the J call TRBJ2-5; 11 nucleotides agree with TRBD2. The CDR3 contains 15 residues. V shed 4 bases, J shed 5 bases, and the junction held 7 bases outside the gene matches. Germline V CDR1 and CDR2: SGDLS, YYNGEE.

The chain combines TRBV29-1 with TRBJ1-2; D unresolved. The CDR3 has 14 amino acids. Germline CDR1 reads SQVTM; CDR2 reads ANQGSEA. The V gene lost 3 bases and the J gene lost 4 bases, with 15 bases spanning the gap. The CDR3 region is CSVERQKRTYGYTF. The CDR3 DNA sequence: TGCAGCGTTGAGCGGCAGAAACGCACCTATGGCTACACCTTC.

J is TRBJ1-2 and V is TRBV5-1; 8 positions agree with TRBD1. CDR3 length: 14 residues. Trimming at V came to 4 bases and at J to 7 bases, leaving 9 bases not matched to a gene. The germline V gene encodes CDR1 SGHRS and CDR2 YFSETQ. CDR3 residues: CASSQDQGAGGYTF. The CDR3 DNA reads as TGCGCCAGCAGCCAAGATCAGGGGGCCGGTGGCTACACCTTC.

On this clone: Germline and junction disagree at one end, which may indicate a read error. The V and J genes are TRBV5-1 and TRBJ2-7, with 9 bases lining up with TRBD2. CDR1 and CDR2 (germline): SGHRS, YFSETQ. The CDR3 has 17 amino acids. The CDR3 DNA is TGCGCCAGCGGCTTCTCCGGACTAGCGCTTACTACGGGGGAGCAGTACTTC. Protein: CASGFSGLALTTGEQYF.

The rearrangement joins TRBV11-2 to TRBJ2-5, with D unresolved. There are 14 residues in the CDR3. Per the germline V gene, CDR1 is SGHAT and CDR2 is FQNNGV. V gave up 5 bases and J gave up 5 bases, with 15 bases separating them. For the CDR3, the DNA is TGTGCCAGCAGCCAGTACCTAGTCAGTGAGACCCAGTACTTC. Protein sequence: CASSQYLVSETQYF. The full variable domain, with the rest looked up from reference TRBV11-2 and TRBJ2-5, is EAGVAQSPRYKIIEKRQSVAFWCNPISGHATLYWYQQILGQGPKLLIQFQNNGVVDDSQLPKDRFSAERLKGVDSTLKIQPAKLEDSAVYLCASSQYLVSETQYFGPGTRLLVL.

This chain links TRBV9 with TRBJ1-1; 7 positions agree with TRBD1. CDR1 and CDR2 from the germline V gene are SGDLS and YYNGEE. J lost 2 bases, V lost 3 bases, and 13 bases had no gene match. CDR3 length: 17 amino acids. CDR3 DNA sequence: TGTGCCAGCAGCGGACAGGGCTCTGCACTCAGAAACACTGAAGCTTTCTTT. Protein product: CASSGQGSALRNTEAFF.

The gene calls are TRBV28 and TRBJ1-5, with TRBD1 identical over 12 bases. CDR3 length: 17 residues. Trimming removed 3 bases from V and 0 bases from J; junction bases left unmatched: 3. Germline V gene data show CDR1 as MDHEN and CDR2 as SYDVKM. For the CDR3, the DNA is TGTGCCAGCAGTTTGGGACAGGGGGCTTATAGCAATCAGCCCCAGCATTTT. Its protein product is CASSLGQGAYSNQPQHF.

The chain recombines TRBV28 with TRBJ1-5; no clear D. Germline CDR1 is MDHEN and CDR2 is SYDVKM. V shed 2 bases and J shed 1 base, with 3 bases lying between them. This CDR3 is built from 13 residues. CDR3 sequence: CASSLISNQPQHF. CDR3 nucleotides: TGTGCCAGCAGTTTAATAAGCAATCAGCCCCAGCATTTT. Based on the CDR3 plus reference TRBV28 and TRBJ1-5, the full variable domain is DVKVTQSSRYLVKRTGEKVFLECVQDMDHENMFWYRQDPGLGLRLIYFSYDVKMKEKGDIPEGYSVSREKKERFSLILESASTNQTSMYLCASSLISNQPQHFGDGTRLSIL.

CDR3: CATSRDQASVEQYF. CDR3 coding DNA: TGTGCCACCAGCAGAGATCAAGCATCGGTCGAGCAGTACTTC. The rearrangement uses TRBV15 and TRBJ2-7; D ambiguous. With 0 bases removed from V and 6 bases from J, the gap between germline ends came to 12 bases. CDR1 and CDR2 (germline): LNHNV, YYDKDF (reference sequence). The CDR3 is made up of 14 amino acids.

This clone was recorded a few times. This chain links TRBV9 with TRBJ2-5, with 11 bases identical to TRBD2. After removal of 4 bases from V and 3 bases from J, the junction contained 14 bases not matched to a gene. The CDR3 runs to 18 residues. CDR1 is SGDLS, CDR2 YYNGEE, per germline. The CDR3 here is CASSQRPSGRREKETQYF. The DNA of the CDR3 is TGTGCCAGCAGCCAGAGGCCTAGCGGGAGGAGGGAGAAAGAGACCCAGTACTTC.

V usage is TRBV18 and J usage is TRBJ2-1, with D perhaps matching TRBD1 (5 bases). The CDR3 length is 15 residues. Looked up from germline, CDR1 is KGHSH and CDR2 is LQKENI. V was pared by 0 bases and J by 5 bases, with 11 bases between. The DNA for the CDR3 is TGTGCCAGCTCACCACCGGGGCCAGAAAACAATGAGCAGTTCTTC. Protein product: CASSPPGPENNEQFF. Together with reference TRBV18 and TRBJ2-1, the CDR3 gives the full variable domain: NAGVMQNPRHLVRRRGQEARLRCSPMKGHSHVYWYRQLPEEGLKFMVYLQKENIIDESGMPKERFSAEFPKEGPSILRIQQVVRGDSAAYFCASSPPGPENNEQFFGPGTRLTVL.

This chain links TRBV11-1 with TRBJ2-5; D is possibly TRBD1 (5 bases). Germline lookup yields CDR1 SGHAT and CDR2 FQDESV (reference sequence). This CDR3 is 14 amino acids long. V was shortened by 4 bases and J by 2 bases, with 11 bases between the two germline ends. The CDR3 region is CASSSRQSQETQYF. DNA for the CDR3: TGTGCCAGCAGCTCACGACAGTCACAAGAGACCCAGTACTTC.

The chain employs TRBV5-1 and TRBJ2-2; D might be TRBD1 (6 bases). Germline CDR1 reads SGHRS; CDR2 reads YFSETQ. V was trimmed by 5 bases and J by 0 bases, leaving 20 bases between them. The CDR3 totals 18 residues. DNA for the CDR3: TGCGCCAGCAGGGGCTTACAGGGAGACCTCGCGAACACCGGGGAGCTGTTTTTT. This encodes CASRGLQGDLANTGELFF.

The chain combines TRBV6-6 with TRBJ1-5; D remains unclear. This CDR3 has 13 residues. Germline V gives CDR1 MNHNY, CDR2 SVGAGI (reference sequence). Trimming removed 6 bases at V and 11 bases at J, with 17 bases between. The DNA for the CDR3 is TGTGCCAGCAGCCCCGACACGACTACGGCCCAGCATTTT. It encodes CASSPDTTTAQHF.

The rearrangement links TRBV13 to TRBJ2-7; no clear D gene. The CDR3 has 14 amino acids. Germline V gene sequence: CDR1 PRHDT, CDR2 FYEKMQ (reference sequence). V lost 4 bases and J 4 bases, leaving 14 bases between the germline ends. Here the CDR3 reads CASSSVPATYEQYF. The CDR3, as DNA: TGTGCCAGCAGCTCAGTCCCAGCGACTTACGAGCAGTACTTC.

This chain joins TRBV18 and TRBJ2-5; TRBD1 matches at 7 bases. Germline CDR1 reads KGHSH; CDR2 reads LQKENI. The V and J ends lost 3 bases and 4 bases, in that order; junction bases with no gene match: 5. The CDR3 extends over 14 amino acids. The CDR3 DNA reads TGTGCCAGCTCACCCCCCCCAGGGGGAGAGACCCAGTACTTC. Translating it yields CASSPPPGGETQYF.

This clone appeared a few times. The chain links TRBV5-5 to TRBJ2-7; 12 bases line up with TRBD2. With 4 bases clipped from V and 7 bases from J, the junction kept 9 bases outside the gene matches. The CDR3 is 15 amino acids. CDR1 and CDR2 from the germline V gene are SGHKS and YYEKEE (reference sequence). CDR3 bases: TGTGCCAGCAGCGATCGACTAGCGGGAGCAACGGAGCAGTACTTC. It yields the protein CASSDRLAGATEQYF.

The genes are TRBV19 and TRBJ2-2, with D possibly matching TRBD1 (6 bases). The V end was cut by 7 bases, the J end by 2 bases, with 14 bases between. Germline-derived CDR1 and CDR2 are LNHDA and SQIVND (reference sequence). The CDR3 length is 15 residues. CDR3: CASTRGTGNTGELFF. For the CDR3, the DNA is TGTGCCAGTACTAGGGGGACGGGAAACACCGGGGAGCTGTTTTTT.

The V call is TRBV19, the J call TRBJ2-2, with TRBD1 matching 7 bases. CDR1 is LNHDA and CDR2 is SQIVND in the germline V gene (reference sequence). The CDR3 runs to 15 residues. Trimming removed 3 bases from V and 3 bases from J; junction bases left unmatched: 4. As DNA, the CDR3 is TGTGCCAGTAGTATCAGACAGGGACACACCGGGGAGCTGTTTTTT. It specifies CASSIRQGHTGELFF.

V and J are TRBV6-5 and TRBJ2-3; D not certain. The V gene's germline CDR1 is MNHEY and CDR2 SVGAGI. The ends were cut back, 8 bases at V and 7 bases at J, with 19 bases in the middle. The CDR3 covers 14 residues. The CDR3 sequence is CASSAGSWWYTQYF. The CDR3 nucleotides are TGTGCCAGCTCGGCAGGCTCCTGGTGGTATACGCAGTATTTT.

V usage is TRBV6-5 and J usage is TRBJ2-1; 9 bases fit TRBD2. Trimming removed 8 bases from V and 1 base from J; junction bases left unmatched: 6. Germline CDR1 MNHEY, CDR2 SVGAGI. The CDR3 runs to 15 residues. CDR3 sequence: CASGRAGGSYNEQFF. CDR3 nucleotide sequence: TGTGCCAGCGGCAGAGCGGGAGGTTCCTACAATGAGCAGTTCTTC.

This chain joins TRBV30 and TRBJ2-3; TRBD2 matches at 11 bases. The CDR3 spans 14 residues. J gave up 2 bases and V 3 bases, and 1 base lay outside the gene matches. CDR1 and CDR2 from the germline V gene are GTSNPN and SVGIG (reference sequence). The CDR3: CAWRLAGATDTQYF. Written as DNA, the CDR3 is TGTGCCTGGAGACTAGCGGGGGCCACAGATACGCAGTATTTT.

The V call is TRBV7-3, the J call TRBJ2-7; D uncertain. The germline gives CDR1 SGHTA, CDR2 FQGTGA. This CDR3 spans 11 amino acids. V gave up 5 bases and J gave up 2 bases, with 4 bases separating them. CDR3 region: CASSPTYEQYF. CDR3 DNA sequence: TGTGCCAGCAGCCCTACCTACGAGCAGTACTTC. Combining the CDR3 with reference TRBV7-3 and TRBJ2-7 gives the whole variable domain GAGVSQTPSNKVTEKGKYVELRCDPISGHTALYWYRQSLGQGPEFLIYFQGTGAADDSGLPNDRFFAVRPEGSVSTLKIQRTERGDSAVYLCASSPTYEQYFGPGTRLTVT.